These 10 T cell receptor beta chains came from one sample sequenced in a study of T cells after yellow fever vaccination. TCRdb re-called the 5' RACE reads with MiXCR, one entry per CDR3 protein. The table has some 300,000 distinct CDR3 sequences, roughly 8.4% seen once. The sequences come from PBMCs, collected around 45 days after the first yellow fever vaccination. The origin of the receptors is a man younger than 35 who received the YFV17D yellow fever vaccine.

This clonotype showed up many times. This chain uses TRBV3-1 with TRBJ2-2; D is unresolved. The CDR3 is made up of 14 amino acids. Trimming took 3 bases from V and 0 from J, leaving 5 bases between them. Germline V CDR1 and CDR2: LGHDT, YNNKEL (reference sequence). The CDR3 loop is CASSQAPNTGELFF. The CDR3 DNA follows: TGTGCCAGCAGCCAGGCCCCGAACACCGGGGAGCTGTTTTTT.

This clonotype was counted only a few times. The chain recombines TRBV12-3 or TRBV12-4 with TRBJ1-6, with a tentative D call TRBD1 (6 bases). Between the trimmed V and J ends, which lost 6 bases and 2 bases, there was a span of 14 bases. The CDR3 length is 16 residues. CDR3 nucleotides: TGTGCCAGCAGCCCGAGGGGGGATACCTATAATTCACCCCTCCACTTT. It encodes CASSPRGDTYNSPLHF.

The chain links TRBV6-9 to TRBJ2-1, with TRBD2 identical over 11 bases. V was pared by 4 bases and J by 2 bases, with 10 bases of the junction left unmatched. Germline V gene data show CDR1 as MNHGY and CDR2 as SVAAGI. This CDR3 spans 18 amino acids. As DNA, the CDR3 is TGTGCCAGCAGTTCCCCTAGCGGGGGGCCCACCACCTACAATGAGCAGTTCTTC. This gives the protein CASSSPSGGPTTYNEQFF.

V gene TRBV7-6 combines with J gene TRBJ2-1; the match to TRBD2 covers 7 bases. With V trimmed by 4 bases and J by 6 bases, 9 bases remained unmatched. This CDR3 is built from 15 residues. Germline-derived CDR1 and CDR2 are SGHVS and FNYEAQ. The CDR3 protein is CASSSTSGGTNEQFF. CDR3 sequence (DNA): TGTGCCAGCAGCTCCACCTCGGGGGGAACCAATGAGCAGTTCTTC.

This clonotype was seen ten or more times. The junction does not match germline at one end; this may be a read error. V usage is TRBV10-3 and J usage is TRBJ2-1; maybe TRBD2 (5 bases). The CDR3 length is 16 residues. Looked up from germline, CDR1 is ENHRY and CDR2 is SYGVKD. CDR3 bases: TGTGCCATCAGCCAAGTCCGGGGAACTTCCTCCAATGAGCAGTTCTTC. Translated, it gives CAISQVRGTSSNEQFF.

This chain joins TRBV13 and TRBJ2-5, with D perhaps TRBD2 (6 bases). Trimming took 3 bases from V and 3 from J, leaving 11 bases between them. The CDR3 runs to 14 residues. The germline CDR1 and CDR2 sequences are PRHDT and FYEKMQ (reference sequence). Here the CDR3 reads CASSFGGVEETQYF. For the CDR3, the DNA is TGTGCCAGCAGCTTTGGCGGGGTGGAAGAGACCCAGTACTTC.

V and J are TRBV6-2 or TRBV6-3 and TRBJ2-7; maybe TRBD1 (6 bases). The V end lost 4 bases, the J end lost 1 base, and 8 bases lay between the germline ends. This CDR3 contains 13 residues. Germline values: CDR1 MNHEY, CDR2 SVGEGT. The CDR3 region has the DNA TGTGCCAGCAGTTTGACAGGTTCCTACGAGCAGTACGTC. This translates into CASSLTGSYEQYV.

This clonotype was recorded a few times. The genes are TRBV6-2 or TRBV6-3 and TRBJ1-2; D ambiguous. CDR1 MNHEY and CDR2 SVGEGT come from the germline V gene. The CDR3 runs 13 residues. V lost 2 bases and J lost 6, with 10 bases in between. The CDR3 DNA follows: TGTGCCAGCAGTTACAGGGTTTACGATGGCTACACCTTC. Translation gives CASSYRVYDGYTF.

This clonotype was counted many times. The chain links TRBV7-3 to TRBJ1-1; 9 bases map to TRBD1. Trimming cost V 5 bases and J 2 bases; bases outside gene matches: 3. CDR3 length: 14 residues. Germline loops: CDR1 SGHTA, CDR2 FQGTGA. The CDR3 nucleotides read TGTGCCAGCAGCCCGGGACAGGGCAACACTGAAGCTTTCTTT. Protein sequence: CASSPGQGNTEAFF.

The rearrangement joins TRBV7-4 to TRBJ2-7, with D hard to call. Germline V gene data show CDR1 as SGHVT and CDR2 as SQSDAQ. The CDR3 covers 15 residues. Trimming shortened V by 2 bases and J by 1 base, and 12 bases separated the two germline ends. The CDR3 DNA reads as TGTGCCAGCAGCTTAATCCCCTCAATATCCTACGAGCAGTACGTC. Translating gives CASSLIPSISYEQYV.